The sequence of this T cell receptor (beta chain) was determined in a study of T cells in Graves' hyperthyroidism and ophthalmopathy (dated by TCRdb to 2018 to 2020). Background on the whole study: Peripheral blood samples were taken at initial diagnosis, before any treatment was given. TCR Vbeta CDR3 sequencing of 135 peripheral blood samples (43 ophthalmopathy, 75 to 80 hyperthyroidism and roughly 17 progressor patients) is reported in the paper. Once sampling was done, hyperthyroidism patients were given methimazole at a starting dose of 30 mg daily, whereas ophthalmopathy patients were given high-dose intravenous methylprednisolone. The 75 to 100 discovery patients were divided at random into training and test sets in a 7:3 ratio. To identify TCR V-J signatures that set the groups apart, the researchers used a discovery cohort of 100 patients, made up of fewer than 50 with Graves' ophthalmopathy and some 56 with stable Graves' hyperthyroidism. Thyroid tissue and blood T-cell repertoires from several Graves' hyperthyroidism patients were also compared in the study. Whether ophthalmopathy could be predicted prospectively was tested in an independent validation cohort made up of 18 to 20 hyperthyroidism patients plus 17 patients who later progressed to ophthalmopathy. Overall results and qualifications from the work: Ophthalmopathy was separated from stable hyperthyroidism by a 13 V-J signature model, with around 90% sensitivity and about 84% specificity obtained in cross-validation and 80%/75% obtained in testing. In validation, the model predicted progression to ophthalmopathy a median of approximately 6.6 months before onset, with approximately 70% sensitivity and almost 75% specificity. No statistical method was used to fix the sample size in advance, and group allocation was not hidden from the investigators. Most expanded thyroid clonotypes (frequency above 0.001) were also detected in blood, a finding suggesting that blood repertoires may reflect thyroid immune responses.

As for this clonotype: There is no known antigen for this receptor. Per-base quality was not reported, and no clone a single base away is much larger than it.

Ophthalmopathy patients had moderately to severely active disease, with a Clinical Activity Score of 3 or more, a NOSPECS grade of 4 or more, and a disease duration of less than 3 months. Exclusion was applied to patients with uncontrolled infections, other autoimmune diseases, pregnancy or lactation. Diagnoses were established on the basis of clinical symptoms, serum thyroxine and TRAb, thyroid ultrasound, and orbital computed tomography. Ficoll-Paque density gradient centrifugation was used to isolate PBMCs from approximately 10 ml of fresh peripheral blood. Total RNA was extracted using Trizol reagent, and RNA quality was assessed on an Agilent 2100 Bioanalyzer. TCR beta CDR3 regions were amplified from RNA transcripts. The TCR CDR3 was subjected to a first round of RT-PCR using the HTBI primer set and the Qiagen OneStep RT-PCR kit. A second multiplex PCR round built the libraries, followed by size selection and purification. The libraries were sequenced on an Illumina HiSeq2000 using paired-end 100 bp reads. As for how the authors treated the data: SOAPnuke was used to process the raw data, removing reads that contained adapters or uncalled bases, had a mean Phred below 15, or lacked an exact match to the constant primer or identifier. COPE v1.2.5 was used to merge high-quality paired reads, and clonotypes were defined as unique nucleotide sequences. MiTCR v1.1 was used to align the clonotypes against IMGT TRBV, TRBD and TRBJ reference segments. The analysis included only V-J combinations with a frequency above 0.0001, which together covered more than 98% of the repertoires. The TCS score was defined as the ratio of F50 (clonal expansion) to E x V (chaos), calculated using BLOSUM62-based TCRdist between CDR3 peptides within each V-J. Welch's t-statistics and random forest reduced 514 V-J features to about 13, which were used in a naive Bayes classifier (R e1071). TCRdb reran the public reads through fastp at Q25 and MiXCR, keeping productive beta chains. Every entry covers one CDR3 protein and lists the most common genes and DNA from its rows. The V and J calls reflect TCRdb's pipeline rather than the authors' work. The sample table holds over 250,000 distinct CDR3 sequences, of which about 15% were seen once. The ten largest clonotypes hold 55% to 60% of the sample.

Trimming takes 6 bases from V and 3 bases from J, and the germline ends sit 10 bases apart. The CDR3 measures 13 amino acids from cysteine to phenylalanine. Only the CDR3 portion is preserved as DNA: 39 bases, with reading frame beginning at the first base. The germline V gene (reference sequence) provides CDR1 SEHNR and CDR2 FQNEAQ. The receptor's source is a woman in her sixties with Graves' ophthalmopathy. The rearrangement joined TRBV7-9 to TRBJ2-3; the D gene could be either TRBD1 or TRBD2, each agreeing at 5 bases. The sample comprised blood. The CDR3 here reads CASRHEGTDTQYF. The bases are TGTGCCAGCAGGCATGAGGGGACAGATACGCAGTATTTT.